Sequencing of this T cell receptor (beta chain) was carried out in a study of PD-1 blockade in classical Hodgkin lymphoma. Overall study findings and caveats: Newly diagnosed patients were said to have less baseline TCR diversity than healthy donors did. A significant rise in TCR diversity was seen by C4D1 for CD4+ cells but not for CD8+ cells.

About this clone: Its antigen is not known.

TCRdb's table, derived via immunoSEQ multiplex PCR, lists solely in-frame clones and lacks some. The sample lists some 96,000 clones; 92% were seen once. Following autologous stem cell transplantation, relapse occurred in every patient, and exposure to brentuximab vedotin varied. This sequence originates from a human donor with classical Hodgkin lymphoma. Sequenced here: peripheral blood mononuclear cells (PBMCs), sampled at baseline.

DNA for the CDR3: TGTGCCAGCAGTTTATCTCGGATCTACGAGCAGTACTTC. It yields the protein CASSLSRIYEQYF. The chain employs TRBV27 and TRBJ2-7; D is uncertain. This CDR3 is 13 amino acids long. V lost 0 bases and J 3 bases, leaving 6 bases between the germline ends. The germline V gene encodes CDR1 MNHEY and CDR2 SMNVEV (reference sequence).